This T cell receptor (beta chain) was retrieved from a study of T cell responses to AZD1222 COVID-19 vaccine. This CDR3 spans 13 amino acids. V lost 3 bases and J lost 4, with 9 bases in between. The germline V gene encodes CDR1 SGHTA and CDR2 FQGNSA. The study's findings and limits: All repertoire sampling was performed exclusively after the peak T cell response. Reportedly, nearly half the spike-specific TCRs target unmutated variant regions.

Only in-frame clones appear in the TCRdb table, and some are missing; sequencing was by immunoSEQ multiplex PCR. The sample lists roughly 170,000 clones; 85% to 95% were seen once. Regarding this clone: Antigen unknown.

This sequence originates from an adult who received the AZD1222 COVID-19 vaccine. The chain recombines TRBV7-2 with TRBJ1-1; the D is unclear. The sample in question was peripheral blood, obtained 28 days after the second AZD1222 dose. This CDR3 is CASSLYSGTEAFF. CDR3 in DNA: TGTGCCAGCAGCTTGTACTCAGGCACTGAAGCTTTCTTT.